This entry lists 24 T cell receptor beta chains sequenced from one sample in a study of memory CD4+ T cells and cytomegalovirus serostatus. Using immunoSEQ multiplex PCR, the repertoire was profiled, and TCRdb retains in-frame clones only, with some absent. The sample shows around 61,000 clones, over 80% of them seen only once. Single viable CD3+CD4+CD8-CD45RO+ cells were sorted as the memory CD4+ T cells. Sequencing was done on a sample of memory CD4+ T cells from blood. The receptors derive from an adult in good health and CMV-seronegative.

V gene TRBV2 combines with J gene TRBJ2-5, with a possible D match to TRBD2 (6 bases). CDR1 is SNHLY and CDR2 is FYNNEI in the germline V gene. The ends were cut back, 6 bases at V and 1 base at J, with 12 bases in the middle. This CDR3 spans 14 amino acids. Here the CDR3 DNA reads TGTGCCAGCAGGAGACTAGTCAGCCAAGAGACCCAGTACTTC. Translating gives CASRRLVSQETQYF.

The chain links TRBV18 to TRBJ2-7; 7 bases are a match to TRBD1. Germline CDR1 and CDR2: KGHSH and LQKENI. CDR3 size: 13 residues. J was trimmed by 2 bases and V by 5 bases; bases with no gene match: 3. CDR3 in amino acids: CASSRDSPYEQYF. In DNA, the CDR3 is TGTGCCAGCTCAAGGGACAGCCCCTACGAGCAGTACTTC.

The CDR3 coding sequence is TGCGCCAGCAGCTTGGAGGCCAACACTAACTATGGCTACACCTTC. Amino acids: CASSLEANTNYGYTF. The genes are TRBV5-1 and TRBJ1-2; D remains ambiguous. V was pared by 0 bases and J by 0 bases, with 9 bases between. The CDR3 covers 15 residues. Per germline, CDR1 SGHRS and CDR2 YFSETQ.

This clone has just one count. The V and J genes are TRBV6-6 and TRBJ1-1; maybe TRBD1 (5 bases). The CDR3 runs 14 residues. The germline V and J ends were trimmed by 7 bases and 1 base, with 13 bases remaining between them. Germline CDR1 reads MNHNY; CDR2 reads SVGAGI (reference sequence). The CDR3 is CASNPDTPNTEAFF. The CDR3 nucleotides read TGTGCCAGCAACCCGGACACCCCGAACACTGAAGCTTTCTTT.

V usage is TRBV4-1 and J usage is TRBJ2-7; 7 bases are a match to TRBD2. The CDR3 length is 15 residues. Germline V lookup: CDR1 MGHRA, CDR2 YSYEKL. Losses at the gene ends were 1 base for V and 3 bases for J; bases not matched to a gene: 6. CDR3 loop: CASSQGWGGGYEQYF. CDR3 bases: TGCGCCAGCAGCCAAGGGTGGGGGGGAGGCTACGAGCAGTACTTC.

This chain joins TRBV7-9 and TRBJ1-2; tentatively, D is TRBD1 (5 bases). The CDR3 is 14 amino acids. Between the trimmed V and J ends, which lost 7 bases and 4 bases, there was a span of 16 bases. CDR1 and CDR2 (germline): SEHNR, FQNEAQ (reference sequence). CDR3 residues: CASTVPGPFYGYTF. The CDR3 DNA reads as TGTGCCAGCACCGTCCCGGGGCCCTTCTATGGCTACACCTTC.

V usage is TRBV7-9 and J usage is TRBJ2-3; no reliable D call. Looked up from germline, CDR1 is SEHNR and CDR2 is FQNEAQ (reference sequence). This CDR3 comprises 16 residues. The V gene lost 2 bases and the J gene lost 1 base, with 13 bases spanning the gap. The CDR3: CASSLSVAGGTDTQYF. CDR3 coding DNA: TGTGCCAGCAGCTTATCGGTTGCTGGCGGCACAGATACGCAGTATTTT.

The chain links TRBV5-5 to TRBJ1-1, with 7 bases lining up with TRBD1. V trimming: 1 base; J trimming: 5 bases; junction bases outside the gene matches: 5. This CDR3 comprises 14 residues. Germline CDR1 and CDR2: SGHKS and YYEKEE (reference sequence). The CDR3 nucleotides read TGTGCCAGCAGCTTGAGCCAGGGGGGGACTGAAGCTTTCTTT. It codes for CASSLSQGGTEAFF.

The chain carries TRBV7-2 and TRBJ2-1; TRBD1 aligns across 7 bases. The CDR3 is made up of 15 amino acids. CDR1 and CDR2 (germline): SGHTA, FQGNSA. Trimming at V came to 1 base and at J to 2 bases, leaving 2 bases not matched to a gene. CDR3 coding DNA: TGTGCCAGCAGCTTAGGGCAGGGGGCCTACAATGAGCAGTTCTTC. This translates into CASSLGQGAYNEQFF.

V and J are TRBV5-1 and TRBJ1-1; 8 bases match TRBD1. The CDR3 loop spans 16 amino acids. Germline CDR1 is SGHRS and CDR2 is YFSETQ. The V gene end was trimmed by 0 bases and the J gene end by 5 bases; junction bases not matched to a gene: 9. The CDR3 here is CASSLGGAGGWTEAFF. The CDR3 region has the DNA TGCGCCAGCAGCTTGGGGGGGGCAGGGGGCTGGACTGAAGCTTTCTTT.

The chain carries TRBV10-1 and TRBJ2-1, with TRBD2 identical over 11 bases. CDR1 and CDR2 (germline): WNHNN, SYGVQD (reference sequence). CDR3 length equals 17 residues. With 6 bases clipped from V and 2 bases from J, the junction kept 9 bases outside the gene matches. The CDR3 loop is CASRPGLAVSTYNEQFF. The CDR3 DNA follows: TGCGCCAGCAGACCGGGACTAGCGGTCTCGACCTACAATGAGCAGTTCTTC.

This clone appeared a few times. J is TRBJ1-2 and V is TRBV5-1, with TRBD1 matching over 9 bases. CDR3 length: 15 residues. V lost 0 bases, J lost 8 bases, and 8 bases stayed unmatched. Germline CDR1 reads SGHRS; CDR2 reads YFSETQ. The CDR3 DNA reads TGCGCCAGCAGCTTGGGGGCGGGACAGGGAAAAGGCTACACCTTC. It specifies CASSLGAGQGKGYTF.

The CDR3 DNA reads TGTGCCAGCAGCTTAGTTGCGGGGGGAGGGGAGACCCAGTACTTC. It specifies CASSLVAGGGETQYF. The chain employs TRBV7-2 and TRBJ2-5; 8 bases are shared with TRBD2. This CDR3 spans 15 amino acids. Germline CDR1 SGHTA, CDR2 FQGNSA. J gave up 5 bases and V 1 base, and 6 bases lay outside the gene matches. Full variable domain (remainder filled in from reference TRBV7-2 and TRBJ2-5): GAGVSQSPSNKVTEKGKDVELRCDPISGHTALYWYRQSLGQGLEFLIYFQGNSAPDKSGLPSDRFSAERTGGSVSTLTIQRTQQEDSAVYLCASSLVAGGGETQYFGPGTRLLVL.

The chain combines TRBV5-1 with TRBJ1-1; D call uncertain. CDR1 and CDR2 (germline): SGHRS, YFSETQ. This CDR3 comprises 14 residues. V lost 4 bases and J 5 bases, leaving 15 bases between the germline ends. The CDR3 reads CASSPSQQRTEAFF. The CDR3 nucleotides are TGCGCCAGCAGCCCTAGCCAACAAAGAACTGAAGCTTTCTTT.

V gene TRBV4-2 combines with J gene TRBJ1-4; no clear D gene. The ends were cut back, 0 bases at V and 0 bases at J, with 14 bases in the middle. CDR1 and CDR2 (germline): LGHNA, YNFKEQ. The CDR3 has 18 amino acids. This CDR3 is CASSQDLDSPATNEKLFF. The CDR3, as DNA: TGTGCCAGCAGCCAAGATTTGGATTCTCCTGCAACTAATGAAAAACTGTTTTTT.

The gene calls are TRBV5-6 and TRBJ2-6, with D unresolved. V lost 3 bases, J lost 0 bases, and 7 bases lay in between. Germline V gene lookup returns CDR1 SGHDT and CDR2 YYEEEE. The CDR3 is 15 amino acids. The chain's CDR3 is CASSSGDSGANVLTF. CDR3 nucleotide sequence: TGTGCCAGCAGCTCAGGTGACTCTGGGGCCAACGTCCTGACTTTC.

The genes are TRBV19 and TRBJ1-1, with TRBD1 matching 7 bases. Germline CDR1 LNHDA, CDR2 SQIVND (reference sequence). CDR3 length equals 12 residues. V lost 4 bases to trimming and J lost 8 bases; unmatched junction nucleotides: 4. CDR3 DNA sequence: TGTGCCAGTAGTACCCGGACAGGAGAAGCTTTCTTT. Encoded protein: CASSTRTGEAFF.

The V gene is TRBV27, the J gene TRBJ2-2; D unclear. Germline lookup yields CDR1 MNHEY and CDR2 SMNVEV (reference sequence). V lost 0 bases and J lost 0, with 11 bases in between. This CDR3 has 17 amino acids. CDR3 sequence reads: CASSLSVTLANTGELFF. The CDR3 nucleotides are TGTGCCAGCAGTTTATCGGTCACCCTCGCGAACACCGGGGAGCTGTTTTTT.

V usage is TRBV30 and J usage is TRBJ1-1; a weak D match, TRBD1 (5 bases). Germline V lookup: CDR1 GTSNPN, CDR2 SVGIG (reference sequence). V dropped 3 bases and J dropped 4 bases, with 18 bases sitting between them. This CDR3 contains 15 residues. CDR3 protein: CAWRGRDSGFTEAFF. CDR3 in DNA: TGTGCCTGGAGAGGCCGAGACAGCGGTTTCACTGAAGCTTTCTTT.

V usage is TRBV7-2 and J usage is TRBJ2-1, with D unclear. Deletions cut 5 bases from V and 6 bases from J, with 5 bases between. Germline V lookup: CDR1 SGHTA, CDR2 FQGNSA. The CDR3 length is 11 residues. The CDR3 region is CASSVGNEQFF. The DNA of the CDR3 is TGTGCCAGCAGCGTAGGCAATGAGCAGTTCTTC.

This chain links TRBV7-8 with TRBJ2-2; 9 positions match TRBD1. CDR1 and CDR2 (germline): SGHVS, FQNEAQ. The V gene end was trimmed by 3 bases and the J gene end by 1 base; junction bases not matched to a gene: 0. The CDR3 consists of 15 residues. This CDR3 is CASSLGQGNTGELFF. The CDR3 DNA is TGTGCCAGCAGCTTGGGACAGGGGAACACCGGGGAGCTGTTTTTT.

V gene TRBV4-2 combines with J gene TRBJ2-3; possibly TRBD1 or TRBD2 for D (6 bases each). CDR3 length: 18 amino acids. CDR1 and CDR2 from the germline V gene are LGHNA and YNFKEQ. V shed 0 bases and J shed 1 base, with 17 bases lying between them. CDR3 sequence reads: CASSQDGGRRGGTDTQYF. Written as DNA, the CDR3 is TGTGCCAGCAGCCAAGATGGAGGGAGGAGGGGGGGCACAGATACGCAGTATTTT.

In DNA, the CDR3 is TGTGCCAGCAGCAAATCAACCCAAGGGGGCTCCTACAATGAGCAGTTCTTC. Translation: CASSKSTQGGSYNEQFF. The J gene is TRBJ2-1, the V gene TRBV9; D might be TRBD1 (6 bases). Per the germline V gene, CDR1 is SGDLS and CDR2 is YYNGEE. V was shortened by 4 bases and J by 0 bases, with 17 bases between the two germline ends. The CDR3 spans 17 residues.

The gene calls are TRBV4-1 and TRBJ2-3, with TRBD2 matching over 8 bases. CDR1 and CDR2 from the germline V gene are MGHRA and YSYEKL. The junction had 4 bases not matched to a gene; V was cut back by 0 bases and J by 2 bases. The CDR3 totals 16 residues. The CDR3 bases are TGCGCCAGCAGCCAAGAGGCGGGGGGCCACACAGATACGCAGTATTTT. This codes for CASSQEAGGHTDTQYF.